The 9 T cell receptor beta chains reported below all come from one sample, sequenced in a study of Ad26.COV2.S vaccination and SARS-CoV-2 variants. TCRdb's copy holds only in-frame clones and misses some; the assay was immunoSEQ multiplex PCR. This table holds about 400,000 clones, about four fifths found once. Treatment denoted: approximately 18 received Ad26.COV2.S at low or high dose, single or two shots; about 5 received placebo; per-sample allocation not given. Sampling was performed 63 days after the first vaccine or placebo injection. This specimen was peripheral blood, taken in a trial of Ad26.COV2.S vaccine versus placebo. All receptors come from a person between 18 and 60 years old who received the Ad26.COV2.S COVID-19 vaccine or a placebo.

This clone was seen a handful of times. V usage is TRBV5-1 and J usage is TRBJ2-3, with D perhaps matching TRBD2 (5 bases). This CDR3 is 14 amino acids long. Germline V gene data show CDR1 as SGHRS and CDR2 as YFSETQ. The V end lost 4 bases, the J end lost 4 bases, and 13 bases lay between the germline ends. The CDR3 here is CASSEMTTADTQYF. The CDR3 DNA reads TGCGCCAGCAGCGAAATGACTACGGCAGATACGCAGTATTTT.

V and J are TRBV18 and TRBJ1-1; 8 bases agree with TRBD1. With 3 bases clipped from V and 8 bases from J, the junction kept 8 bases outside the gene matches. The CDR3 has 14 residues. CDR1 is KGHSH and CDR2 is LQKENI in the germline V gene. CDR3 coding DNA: TGTGCCAGCTCACCCACCTCGACAGGGGTCGAAGCTTTCTTT. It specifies CASSPTSTGVEAFF. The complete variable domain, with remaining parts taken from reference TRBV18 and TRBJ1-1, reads NAGVMQNPRHLVRRRGQEARLRCSPMKGHSHVYWYRQLPEEGLKFMVYLQKENIIDESGMPKERFSAEFPKEGPSILRIQQVVRGDSAAYFCASSPTSTGVEAFFGQGTRLTVV.

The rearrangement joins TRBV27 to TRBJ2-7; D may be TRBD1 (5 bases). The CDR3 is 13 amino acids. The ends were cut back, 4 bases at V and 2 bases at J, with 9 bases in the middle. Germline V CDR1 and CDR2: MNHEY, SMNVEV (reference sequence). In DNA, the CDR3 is TGTGCCAGCAGTTGGCAGGGCGCCTACGAGCAGTACTTC. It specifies CASSWQGAYEQYF.

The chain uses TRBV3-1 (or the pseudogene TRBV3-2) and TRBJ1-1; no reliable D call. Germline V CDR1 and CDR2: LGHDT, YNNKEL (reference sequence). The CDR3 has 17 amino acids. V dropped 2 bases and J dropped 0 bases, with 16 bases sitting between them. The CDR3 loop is CASSQKSRRTLNTEAFF. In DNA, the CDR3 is TGTGCCAGCAGCCAAAAGTCACGGCGGACCTTGAACACTGAAGCTTTCTTT.

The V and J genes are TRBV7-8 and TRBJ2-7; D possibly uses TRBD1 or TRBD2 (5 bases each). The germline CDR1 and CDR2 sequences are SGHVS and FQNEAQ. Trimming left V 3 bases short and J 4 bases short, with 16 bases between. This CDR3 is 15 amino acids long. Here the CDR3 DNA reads TGTGCCAGCAGCTTTCCCCCCGGGACCCAATACGAGCAGTACTTC. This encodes CASSFPPGTQYEQYF.

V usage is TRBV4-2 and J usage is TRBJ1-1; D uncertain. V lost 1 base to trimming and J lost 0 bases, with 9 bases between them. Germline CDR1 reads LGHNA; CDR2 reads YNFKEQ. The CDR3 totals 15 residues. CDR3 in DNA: TGTGCCAGCAGCCAAGTGGGAGCGATGAACACTGAAGCTTTCTTT. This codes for CASSQVGAMNTEAFF.

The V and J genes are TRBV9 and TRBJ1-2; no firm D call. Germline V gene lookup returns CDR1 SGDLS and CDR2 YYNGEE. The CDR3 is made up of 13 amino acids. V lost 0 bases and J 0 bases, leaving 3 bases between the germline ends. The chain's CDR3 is CASSVVPNYGYTF. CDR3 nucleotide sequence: TGTGCCAGCAGCGTAGTCCCTAACTATGGCTACACCTTC.

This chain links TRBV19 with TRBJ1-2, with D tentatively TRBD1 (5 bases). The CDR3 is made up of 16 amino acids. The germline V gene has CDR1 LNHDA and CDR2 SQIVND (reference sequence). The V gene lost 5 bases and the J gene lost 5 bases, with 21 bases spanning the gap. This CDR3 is CASSPLGTGGYYGYTF. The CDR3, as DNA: TGTGCCAGTAGTCCACTCGGAACAGGAGGTTATTATGGCTACACCTTC.

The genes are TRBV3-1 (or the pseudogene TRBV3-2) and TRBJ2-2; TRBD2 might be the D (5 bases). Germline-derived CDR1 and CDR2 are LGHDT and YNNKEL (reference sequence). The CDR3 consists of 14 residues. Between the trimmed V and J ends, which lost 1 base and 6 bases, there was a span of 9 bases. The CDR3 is CASSQGNSAGELFF. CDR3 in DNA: TGTGCCAGCAGCCAAGGCAATAGCGCCGGGGAGCTGTTTTTT.